This entry describes one TCR beta chain. Its antigen is unidentified. This record belongs to a study of cytomegalovirus exposure and HLA in healthy donors. Study-level background: Of the donors genotyped, approximately 430 in all, 75% to 90% fell in the Caucasian-associated ancestry cluster. Study outcomes and limitations: Presence/absence analyses assumed roughly uniform sequencing depth across donors.

PCR amplification relied on 60 Vbeta primers (plus 13 Jbeta primers). The repertoire was sequenced with immunoSEQ multiplex PCR; TCRdb's copy has only in-frame clones and lacks some. The table has roughly 180,000 clones, roughly 82% seen once. Germline loops: CDR1 MNHNS, CDR2 SASEGT. The CDR3 spans 15 residues. V shed 4 bases, J shed 2 bases, and the junction held 5 bases outside the gene matches. The sequence derives from a man in his forties in good health and CMV-seronegative. Sequencing was carried out using PBMCs. The genes are TRBV6-1 and TRBJ1-2; 9 bases are shared with TRBD1. The CDR3 DNA follows: TGTGCCAGCAGTGGAGATGGGACAGGGAACTATGGCTACACCTTC. Translating it yields CASSGDGTGNYGYTF.